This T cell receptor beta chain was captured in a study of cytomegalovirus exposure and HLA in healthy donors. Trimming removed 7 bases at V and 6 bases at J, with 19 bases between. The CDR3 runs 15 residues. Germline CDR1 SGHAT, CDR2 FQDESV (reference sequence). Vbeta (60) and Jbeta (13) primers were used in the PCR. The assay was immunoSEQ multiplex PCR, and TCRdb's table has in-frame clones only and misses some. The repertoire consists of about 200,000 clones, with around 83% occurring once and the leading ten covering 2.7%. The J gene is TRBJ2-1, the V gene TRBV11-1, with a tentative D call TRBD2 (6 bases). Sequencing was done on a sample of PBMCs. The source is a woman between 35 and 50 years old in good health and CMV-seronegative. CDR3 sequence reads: CASNLAGLLGNEQFF. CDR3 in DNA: TGTGCCAGCAACCTCGCGGGATTACTCGGCAATGAGCAGTTCTTC.